One sample yielded the 15 T cell receptor beta chains listed below, sequenced in a study of CD8+CD57+ T cells in acquired aplastic anemia. Genomic DNA provided the template from which TCR beta VDJ and CDR3 profiles were obtained. TCRdb reprocessed the reads with MiXCR, giving one entry per CDR3 protein. The repertoire holds about 130,000 distinct CDR3 sequences, with roughly 40% as singletons. Sequenced: sorted CD4+, CD8+, or CD8+CD57+ T cells (not recorded which) from PBMCs. Receptor source: a human donor in good health, serving as a control.

This chain links TRBV19 with TRBJ1-6; D remains unclear. V lost 4 bases, J lost 7 bases, and 8 bases lay in between. The CDR3 consists of 13 residues. Per the germline V gene, CDR1 is LNHDA and CDR2 is SQIVND (reference sequence). Written as DNA, the CDR3 is TGTGCCAGTAGTAGGTCCGCGAATTCACCCCTCCACTTT. Translating it yields CASSRSANSPLHF.

The sample holds many counts of this clonotype. The chain is built from TRBV20-1 and TRBJ2-5; the D gene is possibly TRBD2 (6 bases). The V gene's germline CDR1 is DFQATT and CDR2 SNEGSKA (reference sequence). CDR3 length equals 13 residues. Trimming stripped 0 bases from V and 3 bases from J, with 8 bases between. CDR3 coding DNA: TGCAGTGCTAGAGATTGGGGGGAAGAGACCCAGTACTTC. It yields the protein CSARDWGEETQYF.

On this clonotype itself: The conserved closing phenylalanine or tryptophan is absent in this CDR3, likely reflecting a read error. The V and J genes are TRBV11-1 and TRBJ1-4; 11 bases agree with TRBD1. Per germline, CDR1 SGHAT and CDR2 FQDESV (reference sequence). The ends lost 5 bases at V and 7 bases at J; junction bases unmatched: 9. This CDR3 has 16 amino acids. The CDR3 spells CASSPMPGQGVEKLFL. CDR3 in DNA: TGTGCCAGCAGCCCCATGCCGGGACAGGGGGTTGAAAAACTGTTTTTA.

This clonotype was counted ten times or more. The chain is built from TRBV6-1 and TRBJ1-2; maybe TRBD1 (5 bases). Germline CDR1 MNHNS, CDR2 SASEGT. This CDR3 is 13 amino acids long. V lost 7 bases to trimming and J lost 2 bases, with 11 bases between them. The CDR3 DNA is TGTGCCAGCACCCGGGGACCGAACTATGGCTACACCTTC. Translation: CASTRGPNYGYTF.

This clonotype was recorded a few times. The chain uses TRBV9 and TRBJ1-2; D gene unclear. The CDR3 loop spans 11 amino acids. CDR1 is SGDLS, CDR2 YYNGEE, per germline. Trimming left V 0 bases short and J 8 bases short, with 5 bases between. Here the CDR3 reads CASSVATGYTF. The CDR3 bases are TGTGCCAGCAGCGTAGCTACGGGCTACACCTTC.

This clonotype was observed a few times. The chain is built from TRBV6-5 and TRBJ2-1, with 8 bases identical to TRBD2. CDR3 size: 15 residues. J was trimmed by 9 bases and V by 2 bases; bases with no gene match: 9. Germline V CDR1 and CDR2: MNHEY, SVGAGI. The CDR3 is CASSYPGTSECEQFF. The CDR3 bases are TGTGCCAGCAGTTACCCCGGGACTAGTGAGTGTGAGCAGTTCTTC.

This chain uses TRBV20-1 with TRBJ2-7; the D gene is possibly TRBD1 (5 bases). The CDR3 runs to 16 residues. Germline CDR1 reads DFQATT; CDR2 reads SNEGSKA (reference sequence). Trimming removed 0 bases from V and 3 bases from J, with 18 bases in between. CDR3: CSARDHAGPGLYEQYF. In DNA, the CDR3 is TGCAGTGCTAGAGATCACGCAGGGCCAGGCCTCTACGAGCAGTACTTC.

This clonotype came up many times. The chain combines TRBV6-5 with TRBJ1-5; 9 bases line up with TRBD1. This CDR3 is 14 amino acids long. The V and J ends lost 4 bases and 7 bases, in that order; junction bases with no gene match: 5. CDR1 is MNHEY and CDR2 is SVGAGI in the germline V gene. CDR3 amino acids: CASSWTGEGQPQHF. CDR3 coding DNA: TGTGCCAGCAGTTGGACAGGGGAGGGACAGCCCCAGCATTTT.

This clonotype showed up many times. The J gene is TRBJ1-1, the V gene TRBV4-2; D call uncertain. V lost 3 bases, J lost 4 bases, and 6 bases lay in between. Germline CDR1 reads LGHNA; CDR2 reads YNFKEQ. This CDR3 comprises 12 residues. CDR3 DNA sequence: TGTGCCAGCAGCCACTGGGGCACTGAAGCTTTCTTT. This encodes CASSHWGTEAFF.

This clonotype was seen many times. The rearrangement uses TRBV4-1 and TRBJ1-3; D call uncertain. This CDR3 spans 15 amino acids. Trimming cost V 0 bases and J 2 bases, with 8 bases left between them. CDR1 MGHRA and CDR2 YSYEKL come from the germline V gene. Written as DNA, the CDR3 is TGCGCCAGCAGCCAAGAAGGTTCTACTGGAAACACCATATATTTT. Protein sequence: CASSQEGSTGNTIYF.

The rearrangement links TRBV2 to TRBJ1-2; D gene unclear. Germline CDR1 is SNHLY and CDR2 is FYNNEI. The CDR3 sequence is 11 residues long. The V end lost 9 bases, the J end lost 3 bases, and 8 bases lay between the germline ends. The CDR3 loop is CASQKDYGYTF. CDR3 nucleotide sequence: TGTGCCAGTCAAAAGGACTATGGCTACACCTTC.

Comment on this clonotype: This sequence may be a read error, since a much larger clone differs from it by one base. The V call is TRBV5-1, the J call TRBJ2-3; 7 bases fit TRBD2. CDR1 and CDR2 from the germline V gene are SGHRS and YFSETQ. The junction had 3 bases not matched to a gene; V was cut back by 0 bases and J by 5 bases. The CDR3 contains 14 residues. CDR3 in amino acids: CASSLGGSGDTQYF. The CDR3 coding sequence is TGCGCCAGCAGCTTGGGCGGGAGTGGAGATACGCAGTATTTT. Looking up the rest from reference TRBV5-1 and TRBJ2-3 gives the full variable domain: KAGVTQTPRYLIKTRGQQVTLSCSPISGHRSVSWYQQTPGQGLQFLFEYFSETQRNKGNFPGRFSGRQFSNSRSEMNVSTLELGDSALYLCASSLGGSGDTQYFGPGTRLTVL.

This sequence joins TRBV29-1 and TRBJ2-1; 11 bases map to TRBD2. The CDR3 runs to 19 residues. The junction had 18 bases not matched to a gene; V was cut back by 6 bases and J by 2 bases. Germline CDR1 and CDR2: SQVTM and ANQGSEA. This CDR3 reads CSVLAGVAGGGRAYNEQFF. CDR3 in DNA: TGCAGCGTCCTGGCGGGTGTAGCGGGAGGGGGCCGGGCCTACAATGAGCAGTTCTTC.

This clonotype was seen many times. The CDR3, as DNA: TGTGCCAGCAGTGGGGACACCGAGGCCTTGCCCTACGAGCAGTACTTC. The encoded protein is CASSGDTEALPYEQYF. The rearrangement joins TRBV25-1 to TRBJ2-7, with D possibly TRBD1 on 6 matching bases. V gave up 4 bases and J gave up 2 bases, with 18 bases separating them. The germline V gene encodes CDR1 MGHDK and CDR2 SYGVNS. This CDR3 comprises 16 residues.

As concerns this clonotype: One junction end does not reproduce the germline sequence, and a read error may be involved. The chain uses TRBV29-1 and TRBJ2-7, with D possibly being TRBD1 or TRBD2 (5 bases each). CDR1 and CDR2 from the germline V gene are SQVTM and ANQGSEA. This CDR3 is built from 10 residues. In DNA form, the CDR3 reads TGCGGCGTGGATGGGACGGGGCAGTACTTC. This sequence encodes CGVDGTGQYF.